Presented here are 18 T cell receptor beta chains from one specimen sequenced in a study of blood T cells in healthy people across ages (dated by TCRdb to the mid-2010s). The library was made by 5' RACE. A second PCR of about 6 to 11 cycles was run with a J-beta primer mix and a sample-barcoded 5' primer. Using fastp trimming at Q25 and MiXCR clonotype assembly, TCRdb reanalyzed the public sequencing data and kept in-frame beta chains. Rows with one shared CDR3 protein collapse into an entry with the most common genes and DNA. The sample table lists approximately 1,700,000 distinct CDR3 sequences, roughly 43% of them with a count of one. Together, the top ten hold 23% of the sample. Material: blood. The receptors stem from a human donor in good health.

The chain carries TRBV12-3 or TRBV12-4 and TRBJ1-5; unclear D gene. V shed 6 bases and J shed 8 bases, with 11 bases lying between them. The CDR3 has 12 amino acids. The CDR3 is CASRDRGKPQHF. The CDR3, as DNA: TGTGCCAGCAGGGATCGTGGCAAGCCCCAGCATTTT.

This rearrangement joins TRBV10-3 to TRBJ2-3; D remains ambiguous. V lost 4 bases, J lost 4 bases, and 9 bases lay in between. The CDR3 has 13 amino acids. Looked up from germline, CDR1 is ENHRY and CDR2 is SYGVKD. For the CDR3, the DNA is TGTGCCATCAGTGGAGGTACAGCAGATACGCAGTATTTT. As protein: CAISGGTADTQYF.

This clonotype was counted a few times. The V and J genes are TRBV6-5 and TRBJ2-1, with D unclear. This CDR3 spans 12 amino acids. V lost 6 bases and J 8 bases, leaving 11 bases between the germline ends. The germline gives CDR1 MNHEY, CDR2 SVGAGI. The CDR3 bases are TGTGCCAGCAGCCGCCTAATGGATGAGCAGTTCTTC. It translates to CASSRLMDEQFF.

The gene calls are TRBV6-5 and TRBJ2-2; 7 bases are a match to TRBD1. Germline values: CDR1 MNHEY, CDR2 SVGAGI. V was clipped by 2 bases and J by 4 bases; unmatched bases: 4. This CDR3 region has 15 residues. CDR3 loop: CASSYSRGSTGELFF. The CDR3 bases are TGTGCCAGCAGTTACAGCAGGGGGAGCACCGGGGAGCTGTTTTTT.

CDR3 DNA: TGTGCCAGCAGCTTTGATTCCATTGAAGCTTTCTTT. It translates to CASSFDSIEAFF. This chain connects TRBV7-9 to TRBJ1-1; no clear D gene. Germline V gene data show CDR1 as SEHNR and CDR2 as FQNEAQ (reference sequence). CDR3 size: 12 residues. Trimming stripped 3 bases from V and 7 bases from J, with 9 bases between.

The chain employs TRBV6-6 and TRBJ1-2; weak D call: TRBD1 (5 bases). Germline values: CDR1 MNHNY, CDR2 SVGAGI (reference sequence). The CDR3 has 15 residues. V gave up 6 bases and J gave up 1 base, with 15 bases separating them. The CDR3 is CASRPSTAFNYGYTF. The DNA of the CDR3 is TGTGCCAGCAGACCTTCGACAGCCTTTAACTATGGCTACACCTTC.

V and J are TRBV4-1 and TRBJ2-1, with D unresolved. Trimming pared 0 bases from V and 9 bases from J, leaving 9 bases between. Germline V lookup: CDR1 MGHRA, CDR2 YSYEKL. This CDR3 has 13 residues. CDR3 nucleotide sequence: TGCGCCAGCAGCCAAGACGCGGCAGCTGAGCAGTTCTTC. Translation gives CASSQDAAAEQFF.

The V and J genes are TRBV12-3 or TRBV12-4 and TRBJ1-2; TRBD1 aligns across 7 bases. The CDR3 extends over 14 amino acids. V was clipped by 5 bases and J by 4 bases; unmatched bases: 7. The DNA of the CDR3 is TGTGCCAGCAGTAAGGAGACAGGGATCTATGGCTACACCTTC. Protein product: CASSKETGIYGYTF.

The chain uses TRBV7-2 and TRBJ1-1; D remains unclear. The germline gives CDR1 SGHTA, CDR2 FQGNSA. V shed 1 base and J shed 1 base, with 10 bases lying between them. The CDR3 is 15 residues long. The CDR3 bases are TGTGCCAGCAGCTTAGGCGGGGTGAGGAACACTGAAGCTTTCTTT. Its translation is CASSLGGVRNTEAFF. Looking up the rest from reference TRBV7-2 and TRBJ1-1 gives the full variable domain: GAGVSQSPSNKVTEKGKDVELRCDPISGHTALYWYRQSLGQGLEFLIYFQGNSAPDKSGLPSDRFSAERTGGSVSTLTIQRTQQEDSAVYLCASSLGGVRNTEAFFGQGTRLTVV.

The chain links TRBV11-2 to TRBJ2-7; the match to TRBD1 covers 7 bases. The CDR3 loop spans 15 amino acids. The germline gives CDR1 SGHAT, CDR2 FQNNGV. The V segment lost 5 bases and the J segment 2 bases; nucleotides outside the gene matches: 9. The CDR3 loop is CASSINRGATYEQYF. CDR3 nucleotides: TGTGCCAGCAGCATAAACAGGGGTGCCACCTACGAGCAGTACTTC.

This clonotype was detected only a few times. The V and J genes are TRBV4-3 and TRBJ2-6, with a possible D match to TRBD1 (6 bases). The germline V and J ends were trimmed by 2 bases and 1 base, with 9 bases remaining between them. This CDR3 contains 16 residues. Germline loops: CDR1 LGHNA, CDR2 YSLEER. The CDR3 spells CASSQNTGSGANVLTF. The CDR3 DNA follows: TGCGCCAGCAGCCAAAATACAGGGTCTGGGGCCAACGTCCTGACTTTC.

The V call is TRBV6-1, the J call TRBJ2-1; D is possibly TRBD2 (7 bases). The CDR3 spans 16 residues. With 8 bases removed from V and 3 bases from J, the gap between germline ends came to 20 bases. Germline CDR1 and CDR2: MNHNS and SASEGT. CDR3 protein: CASVEGVAGVYNEQFF. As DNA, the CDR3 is TGTGCCAGCGTTGAGGGGGTTGCGGGGGTCTACAATGAGCAGTTCTTC.

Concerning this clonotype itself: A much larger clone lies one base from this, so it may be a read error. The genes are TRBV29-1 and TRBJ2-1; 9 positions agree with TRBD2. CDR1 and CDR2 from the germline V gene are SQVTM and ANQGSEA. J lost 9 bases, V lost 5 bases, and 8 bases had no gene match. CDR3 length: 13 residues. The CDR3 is CSVNGGGVGEQFF. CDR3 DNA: TGCAGCGTTAATGGCGGGGGGGTCGGTGAGCAGTTCTTC.

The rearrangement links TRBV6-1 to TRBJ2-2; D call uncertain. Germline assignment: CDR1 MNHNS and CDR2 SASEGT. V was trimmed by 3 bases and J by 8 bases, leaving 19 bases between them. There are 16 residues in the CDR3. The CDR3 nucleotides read TGTGCCAGCAGTGAGTCAACGGCCCAGATCTTTGGGGAGCTGTTTTTT. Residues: CASSESTAQIFGELFF.

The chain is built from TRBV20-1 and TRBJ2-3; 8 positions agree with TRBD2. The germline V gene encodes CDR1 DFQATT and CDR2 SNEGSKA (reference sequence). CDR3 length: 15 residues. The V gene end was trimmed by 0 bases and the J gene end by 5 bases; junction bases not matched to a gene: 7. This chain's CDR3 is CSARDPAGEGDTQYF. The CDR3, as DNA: TGCAGTGCTAGAGATCCAGCGGGGGAGGGAGATACGCAGTATTTT.

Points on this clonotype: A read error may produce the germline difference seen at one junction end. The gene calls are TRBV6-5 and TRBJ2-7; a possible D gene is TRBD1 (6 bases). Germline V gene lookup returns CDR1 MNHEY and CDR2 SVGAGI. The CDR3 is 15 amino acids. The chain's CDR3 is CASSPDPGHNYELYF. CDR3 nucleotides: TGTGCCAGCAGTCCTGACCCGGGACATAACTACGAGCTGTACTTC.

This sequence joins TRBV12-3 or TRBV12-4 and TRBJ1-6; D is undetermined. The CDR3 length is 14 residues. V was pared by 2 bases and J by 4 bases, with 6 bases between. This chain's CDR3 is CASSLPAYNSPLHF. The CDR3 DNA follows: TGTGCCAGCAGTTTACCAGCTTATAATTCACCCCTCCACTTT.

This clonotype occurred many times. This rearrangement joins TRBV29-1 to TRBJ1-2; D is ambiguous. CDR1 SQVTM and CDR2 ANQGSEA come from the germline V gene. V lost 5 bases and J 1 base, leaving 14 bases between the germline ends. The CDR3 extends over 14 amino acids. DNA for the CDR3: TGCAGCGTTTCTGGGCATCGGCTTAACTATGGCTACACCTTC. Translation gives CSVSGHRLNYGYTF. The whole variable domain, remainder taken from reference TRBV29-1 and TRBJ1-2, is SAVISQKPSRDICQRGTSLTIQCQVDSQVTMMFWYRQQPGQSLTLIATANQGSEATYESGFVIDKFPISRPNLTFSTLTVSNMSPEDSSIYLCSVSGHRLNYGYTFGSGTRLTVV.